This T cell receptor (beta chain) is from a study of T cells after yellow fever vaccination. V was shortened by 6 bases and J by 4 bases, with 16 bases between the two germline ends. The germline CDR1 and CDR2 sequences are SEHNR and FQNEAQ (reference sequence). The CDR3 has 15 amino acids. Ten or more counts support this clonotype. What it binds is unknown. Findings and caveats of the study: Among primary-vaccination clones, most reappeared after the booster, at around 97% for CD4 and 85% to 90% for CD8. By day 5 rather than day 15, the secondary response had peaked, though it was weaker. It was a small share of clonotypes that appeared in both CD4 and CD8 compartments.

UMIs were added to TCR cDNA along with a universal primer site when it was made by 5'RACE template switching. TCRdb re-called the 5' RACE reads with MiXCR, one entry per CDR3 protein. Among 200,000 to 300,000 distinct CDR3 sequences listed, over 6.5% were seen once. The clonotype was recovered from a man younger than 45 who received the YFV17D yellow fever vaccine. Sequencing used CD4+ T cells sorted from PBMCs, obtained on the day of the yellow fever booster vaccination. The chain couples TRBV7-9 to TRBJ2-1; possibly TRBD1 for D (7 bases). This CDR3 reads CASRAAQGGYNEQFF. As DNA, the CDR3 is TGTGCCAGCAGGGCAGCCCAGGGGGGTTACAATGAGCAGTTCTTC.